This TCR beta chain emerged from a study of cytomegalovirus exposure and HLA in healthy donors. Study-wide findings and caveats: For most TCR beta V segments, an earlier analysis put the productive rate at about 87% or about 30% of the time. Testing in vitro showed a few CMV-associated chains specific for CMV antigens. Reportedly, cytomegalovirus status was diagnosed with high sensitivity and specificity.

For this clone: What it binds is not known.

The V gene lost 0 bases and the J gene lost 8 bases, with 13 bases spanning the gap. Germline V lookup: CDR1 GTSNPN, CDR2 SVGIG (reference sequence). This CDR3 has 13 residues. PCR amplification relied on 60 Vbeta primers (plus 13 Jbeta primers). Libraries were prepared by immunoSEQ multiplex PCR; TCRdb keeps only in-frame clonotypes and omits some of them. The sample lists 150,000 to 200,000 clones, roughly 77% occurring once. The clonotype originates from a man between 25 and 39 years old in good health and CMV-seropositive. V is TRBV30 and J is TRBJ1-2, with a weak D call TRBD1 (5 bases). Sequencing was carried out using PBMCs. The CDR3 protein is CAWSVRGKGGYTF. CDR3 sequence (DNA): TGTGCCTGGAGTGTACGGGGGAAGGGCGGCTACACCTTC.